Ten or more counts support the clone carrying this TCR beta chain. Its matching antigen is unknown. The sample originates from a study of T cell repertoires in cytomegalovirus infection. The overall study: The authors used CMV epitopes that were HLA-C-restricted (recently identified) and HLA-B-restricted (well studied).

The V end lost 2 bases, the J end lost 12 bases, and 17 bases lay between the germline ends. The CDR3 spans 14 residues. Per the germline V gene, CDR1 is SGHNT and CDR2 is YYREEE (reference sequence). TCRdb redid the calling of the reads with MiXCR, one entry per CDR3 protein. Here the sample spans some 270,000 distinct CDR3 sequences, about 20% being singletons. The chain employs TRBV5-4 and TRBJ2-2, with D perhaps given as TRBD1 or TRBD2 (5 bases each). This specimen was cultured PBMCs, taken from culture after CMV antigen stimulation. The receptor's source is a human donor in good health (CMV status not recorded). Some clones in this sample may be carry-over from other donors' samples. Here the CDR3 DNA reads TGTGCCAGCAGCTTCACCGGGACCCCATGGAAGCTGTTTTTT. Its protein product is CASSFTGTPWKLFF.